Below, one T cell receptor (beta chain) is given with its context. Germline V lookup: CDR1 SGHNT, CDR2 YENEEA. The V gene lost 4 bases and the J gene lost 8 bases, with 8 bases spanning the gap. This CDR3 region has 11 residues. Using immunoSEQ multiplex PCR, the repertoire was profiled, and TCRdb retains in-frame clones only, with some absent. The sample consists of about 150,000 clones, about 87% of them appearing once. The data were taken from a study of T cell responses to AZD1222 COVID-19 vaccine. The clonotype originates from an adult in good health. Here the sequenced sample was peripheral blood, taken on day 0 of AZD1222 vaccination. The chain combines TRBV11-3 with TRBJ1-2; a possible D gene is TRBD1 (6 bases). This CDR3 reads CASSSRGGYTF. The CDR3 bases are TGTGCCAGCAGCTCCAGGGGAGGCTACACCTTC.